These 24 T cell receptor beta chains were all obtained from the same sample, sequenced in a study of OX40 agonist ivuxolimab in advanced cancers. The repertoire was sequenced with immunoSEQ multiplex PCR; TCRdb's copy has only in-frame clones and lacks some. The table has tens of thousands of clones, 75% to 90% seen once. The source material was CD4+ or CD8+ T cells sorted from blood, sampled in a trial of the OX40 agonist ivuxolimab. These receptors were taken from an adult with an advanced solid tumor such as melanoma, head and neck, liver or kidney cancer.

The genes are TRBV18 and TRBJ2-7; the D is unclear. The germline CDR1 and CDR2 sequences are KGHSH and LQKENI. Trimming shortened V by 3 bases and J by 2 bases, and 5 bases separated the two germline ends. The CDR3 contains 12 residues. CDR3 region: CASSPSTYEQYF. In DNA form, the CDR3 reads TGTGCCAGCTCACCCTCCACCTACGAGCAGTACTTC.

The genes are TRBV30 and TRBJ1-4, with a possible D match to TRBD1 (5 bases). V gave up 5 bases and J gave up 6 bases, with 13 bases separating them. The germline CDR1 and CDR2 sequences are GTSNPN and SVGIG (reference sequence). The CDR3 runs 13 residues. CDR3 loop: CAWRGLGDEKLFF. The CDR3 DNA sequence: TGTGCCTGGCGTGGACTGGGGGATGAAAAACTGTTTTTT.

The count of this clone is one. This chain connects TRBV5-4 to TRBJ2-7; D perhaps matches TRBD1 (6 bases). The CDR3 runs to 14 residues. Trimming stripped 4 bases from V and 1 base from J, with 12 bases between. The germline CDR1 and CDR2 sequences are SGHNT and YYREEE (reference sequence). Written as DNA, the CDR3 is TGTGCCAGCAGCCGGGGCAGGGGATCCTACGAGCAGTACTTC. Protein sequence: CASSRGRGSYEQYF.

J is TRBJ1-2 and V is TRBV7-2, with TRBD1 matching over 10 bases. This CDR3 has 17 residues. Germline loops: CDR1 SGHTA, CDR2 FQGNSA. V was pared by 1 base and J by 2 bases, with 7 bases of the junction left unmatched. The CDR3 nucleotides read TGTGCCAGCAGCTTAGGGCGAGGGGACAGGGGAAACTATGGCTACACCTTC. It is translated as CASSLGRGDRGNYGYTF.

The V call is TRBV10-3, the J call TRBJ1-1, with D perhaps matching TRBD1 (5 bases). The CDR3 is made up of 16 amino acids. Germline CDR1 reads ENHRY; CDR2 reads SYGVKD. Trimming took off 1 base at V and 1 base at J, with 13 bases between the two ends. As DNA, the CDR3 is TGTGCCATCAGTGAGTACGCGGGGCAGTGGAACACTGAAGCTTTCTTT. It specifies CAISEYAGQWNTEAFF.

The chain is built from TRBV6-4 and TRBJ2-5, with D possibly being TRBD2 (5 bases). The V and J ends lost 2 bases and 2 bases respectively, with 15 bases between them. The V gene's germline CDR1 is MRHNA and CDR2 SNTAGT. The CDR3 totals 16 residues. CDR3: CASSDPDEGSQETQYF. The CDR3 coding sequence is TGTGCCAGCAGTGACCCAGACGAAGGGAGTCAAGAGACCCAGTACTTC.

The chain couples TRBV11-2 to TRBJ2-6; D gene uncertain. The germline V gene encodes CDR1 SGHAT and CDR2 FQNNGV. V was pared by 5 bases and J by 0 bases, with 11 bases between. CDR3 length: 16 residues. In DNA, the CDR3 is TGTGCCAGCAGCGCGGACCGAGGCTCTGGGGCCAACGTCCTGACTTTC. Its translation: CASSADRGSGANVLTF.

The chain employs TRBV25-1 and TRBJ2-7; D possibly uses TRBD1 or TRBD2 (5 bases each). Germline loops: CDR1 MGHDK, CDR2 SYGVNS. The CDR3 sequence is 14 residues long. Trimming stripped 4 bases from V and 0 bases from J, with 10 bases between. The CDR3 protein is CASSGAGSSYEQYF. As DNA, the CDR3 is TGTGCCAGCAGTGGGGCAGGGAGCTCCTACGAGCAGTACTTC.

The V gene is TRBV6-1, the J gene TRBJ2-1, with a tentative D call TRBD2 (6 bases). V dropped 6 bases and J dropped 8 bases, with 14 bases sitting between them. Germline V gene lookup returns CDR1 MNHNS and CDR2 SASEGT. CDR3 length: 13 amino acids. CDR3 residues: CASSRDPGDEQFF. In nucleotides, the CDR3 is TGTGCCAGCAGCCGGGACCCGGGGGATGAGCAGTTCTTC.

This clone occurred once. V gene TRBV19 combines with J gene TRBJ1-3, with TRBD1 identical over 7 bases. Germline CDR1 is LNHDA and CDR2 is SQIVND (reference sequence). Losses at the gene ends were 11 bases for V and 0 bases for J; bases not matched to a gene: 16. The CDR3 totals 17 residues. The CDR3 is CAARETGRVSSGNTIYF. The CDR3 DNA reads as TGTGCCGCACGCGAGACAGGGAGAGTGTCCTCTGGAAACACCATATATTTT. Full variable domain (outside the CDR3, taken from reference TRBV19 and TRBJ1-3): DGGITQSPKYLFRKEGQNVTLSCEQNLNHDAMYWYRQDPGQGLRLIYYSQIVNDFQKGDIAEGYSVSREKKESFPLTVTSAQKNPTAFYLCAARETGRVSSGNTIYFGEGSWLTVV.

The chain links TRBV27 to TRBJ1-2, with TRBD1 matching over 7 bases. Trimming removed 0 bases from V and 4 bases from J; junction bases left unmatched: 2. The CDR3 length is 14 residues. Germline loops: CDR1 MNHEY, CDR2 SMNVEV (reference sequence). The CDR3 coding sequence is TGTGCCAGCAGTTTATCGGGACAGATCTATGGCTACACCTTC. It specifies CASSLSGQIYGYTF.

This clone was observed a single time. The chain employs TRBV4-1 and TRBJ2-1; TRBD1 might be the D (5 bases). Germline V CDR1 and CDR2: MGHRA, YSYEKL. The CDR3 has 15 residues. Trimming removed 3 bases at V and 8 bases at J, with 17 bases between. In DNA form, the CDR3 reads TGCGCCAGCAGCCAGAACTCCAGGGTGGACGATGAGCAGTTCTTC. This codes for CASSQNSRVDDEQFF.

V usage is TRBV5-4 and J usage is TRBJ2-2; maybe TRBD2 (6 bases). Germline values: CDR1 SGHNT, CDR2 YYREEE (reference sequence). This CDR3 is built from 15 residues. Trimming cost V 2 bases and J 5 bases, with 13 bases left between them. CDR3 residues: CASSFSAGLTGELFF. In DNA form, the CDR3 reads TGTGCCAGCAGCTTTTCAGCGGGTCTTACCGGGGAGCTGTTTTTT.

This rearrangement joins TRBV28 to TRBJ1-1, with D unclear. Germline loops: CDR1 MDHEN, CDR2 SYDVKM. Trimming removed 7 bases from V and 1 base from J, with 10 bases in between. CDR3 length: 13 residues. Here the CDR3 DNA reads TGTGCCAGCAATTTCGCTCAGAACACTGAAGCTTTCTTT. It translates to CASNFAQNTEAFF.

V usage is TRBV19 and J usage is TRBJ1-2, with 7 bases lining up with TRBD1. V lost 6 bases, J lost 1 base, and 11 bases stayed unmatched. CDR1 is LNHDA, CDR2 SQIVND, per germline (reference sequence). CDR3 length: 16 amino acids. In DNA form, the CDR3 reads TGTGCCAGTAGCCACGTCCGGGGACAGCTTAACTATGGCTACACCTTC. Translation: CASSHVRGQLNYGYTF.

The chain recombines TRBV28 with TRBJ2-7; D is undetermined. The CDR3 is 12 residues long. V gave up 2 bases and J gave up 5 bases, with 7 bases separating them. Germline V gene data show CDR1 as MDHEN and CDR2 as SYDVKM. This chain's CDR3 is CASSLQLNEQYF. The CDR3 nucleotides read TGTGCCAGCAGTTTACAACTGAACGAGCAGTACTTC.

CDR3 loop: CASSFKLAGANNEQFF. The CDR3 coding sequence is TGTGCCAGCAGCTTCAAACTAGCGGGAGCGAACAATGAGCAGTTCTTC. The chain recombines TRBV7-9 with TRBJ2-1, with 11 bases identical to TRBD2. V lost 3 bases to trimming and J lost 5 bases; unmatched junction nucleotides: 6. CDR1 SEHNR and CDR2 FQNEAQ come from the germline V gene (reference sequence). This CDR3 spans 16 amino acids.

The chain couples TRBV6-6 to TRBJ2-7; D could derive from TRBD1 or TRBD2 (6 bases each). V was trimmed by 7 bases and J by 2 bases, leaving 18 bases between them. Germline V gene sequence: CDR1 MNHNY, CDR2 SVGAGI (reference sequence). The CDR3 runs 15 residues. The CDR3 here is CASTSNGGGTYEQYF. CDR3 sequence (DNA): TGTGCCAGCACCTCGAACGGAGGGGGAACCTACGAGCAGTACTTC.

J is TRBJ2-7 and V is TRBV7-6; D unclear. The V gene's germline CDR1 is SGHVS and CDR2 FNYEAQ. The CDR3 consists of 13 residues. Trimming took 5 bases from V and 3 from J, leaving 11 bases between them. The CDR3 region has the DNA TGTGCCAGCAGCCCCCCCTTCTACTACGAGCAGTACTTC. Residues: CASSPPFYYEQYF.

DNA of the CDR3: TGTGCCAGCAGCCAATCCCGGGACAGCTATGGCTACACCTTC. Residues: CASSQSRDSYGYTF. The chain employs TRBV27 and TRBJ1-2; 7 nucleotides agree with TRBD1. The V and J ends lost 6 bases and 4 bases, in that order; junction bases with no gene match: 8. The CDR3 has 14 amino acids. Germline V CDR1 and CDR2: MNHEY, SMNVEV (reference sequence).

There are a few counts of this clone. The gene calls are TRBV9 and TRBJ1-3; D possibly corresponds to TRBD1 (5 bases). V shed 0 bases and J shed 4 bases, with 11 bases lying between them. The CDR3 extends over 15 amino acids. CDR1 is SGDLS and CDR2 is YYNGEE in the germline V gene. The CDR3 here is CASSVAGGRGNTIYF. CDR3 nucleotide sequence: TGTGCCAGCAGCGTAGCTGGGGGTAGGGGAAACACCATATATTTT.

In this sample, this clone turned up once. The chain recombines TRBV7-2 with TRBJ2-6, with D maybe TRBD2 (5 bases). Per germline, CDR1 SGHTA and CDR2 FQGNSA. V shed 5 bases and J shed 0 bases, with 8 bases lying between them. The CDR3 contains 15 residues. In DNA, the CDR3 is TGTGCCAGCAGCCCCGGGGTCTCTGGGGCCAACGTCCTGACTTTC. It codes for CASSPGVSGANVLTF.

This clone was counted once. CDR3 loop: CASSQGGPRGYGYTF. Written as DNA, the CDR3 is TGTGCCAGCAGCCAAGGAGGGCCGCGGGGCTATGGCTACACCTTC. The chain links TRBV14 to TRBJ1-2; the D is unclear. V was trimmed by 1 base and J by 4 bases, leaving 13 bases between them. The CDR3 runs 15 residues. Per germline, CDR1 SGHDN and CDR2 FVKESK.

This sequence joins TRBV29-1 and TRBJ1-2, with TRBD1 as a possible D gene (6 bases). The length of the CDR3 is 13 residues. CDR1 is SQVTM and CDR2 is ANQGSEA in the germline V gene. The V end was cut by 5 bases, the J end by 3 bases, with 13 bases between. CDR3 residues: CSVRGSGDYGYTF. In nucleotides, the CDR3 is TGCAGCGTTAGGGGGTCGGGCGACTATGGCTACACCTTC. Full variable domain (outside the CDR3, taken from reference TRBV29-1 and TRBJ1-2): SAVISQKPSRDICQRGTSLTIQCQVDSQVTMMFWYRQQPGQSLTLIATANQGSEATYESGFVIDKFPISRPNLTFSTLTVSNMSPEDSSIYLCSVRGSGDYGYTFGSGTRLTVV.